The 30 T cell receptor beta chains presented below share a single source sample, sequenced in a study of T cell responses to AZD1222 COVID-19 vaccine. Repertoires were generated with immunoSEQ multiplex PCR, while TCRdb's copy carries only in-frame clones and drops some. The table includes 100,000 or so clones, roughly 92% detected once. This material consisted of peripheral blood, taken on day 0 of AZD1222 vaccination. The receptor set was obtained from an adult in good health.

The chain links TRBV11-2 to TRBJ1-1, with D possibly TRBD1 on 5 matching bases. V lost 4 bases and J lost 11, with 14 bases in between. CDR3 length: 12 residues. Germline V gene data show CDR1 as SGHAT and CDR2 as FQNNGV. The CDR3 region has the DNA TGTGCCAGCAGCTCCCCGGGCAGGGTGGCTTTCTTT. Translating it yields CASSSPGRVAFF. The entire variable domain, with the rest obtained from reference TRBV11-2 and TRBJ1-1, is as follows: EAGVAQSPRYKIIEKRQSVAFWCNPISGHATLYWYQQILGQGPKLLIQFQNNGVVDDSQLPKDRFSAERLKGVDSTLKIQPAKLEDSAVYLCASSSPGRVAFFGQGTRLTVV.

The rearrangement links TRBV28 to TRBJ1-6; TRBD1 matches at 8 bases. CDR3 length: 15 residues. Unmatched junction bases numbered 5, after V lost 6 bases and J lost 4 bases. Germline V gives CDR1 MDHEN, CDR2 SYDVKM. CDR3: CASRIGQGYNSPLHF. CDR3 DNA: TGTGCCAGCAGAATAGGACAGGGTTATAATTCACCCCTCCACTTT.

J is TRBJ1-5 and V is TRBV28, with D possibly being TRBD1 (6 bases). Trimming left V 3 bases short and J 6 bases short, with 12 bases between. Germline-derived CDR1 and CDR2 are MDHEN and SYDVKM. This CDR3 is built from 14 residues. CDR3 DNA: TGTGCCAGCAGTTTCAGGAGGGGGGGTCAGCCCCAGCATTTT. Its protein product is CASSFRRGGQPQHF.

The chain couples TRBV27 to TRBJ1-2, with TRBD1 identical over 8 bases. CDR3 length: 15 amino acids. Germline V gives CDR1 MNHEY, CDR2 SMNVEV (reference sequence). The trim removed 5 bases at V and 8 bases at J, leaving 13 bases unmatched. CDR3 protein: CASSAHKLQGDGYTF. CDR3 in DNA: TGTGCCAGCAGTGCCCACAAACTACAGGGGGACGGCTACACCTTC.

V gene TRBV10-2 combines with J gene TRBJ1-1; D is ambiguous. Trimming pared 8 bases from V and 5 bases from J, leaving 12 bases between. The CDR3 covers 12 residues. Germline CDR1 is WSHSY and CDR2 is SAAADI. The CDR3 sequence is CASQSGWTEAFF. The CDR3 DNA follows: TGCGCCAGCCAGTCGGGTTGGACTGAAGCTTTCTTT.

The gene calls are TRBV18 and TRBJ2-3; weak D call: TRBD1 (6 bases). CDR1 is KGHSH, CDR2 LQKENI, per germline. Between the trimmed V and J ends, which lost 4 bases and 5 bases, there was a span of 16 bases. The CDR3 is 15 amino acids. CDR3 region: CASSLTAGAGDTQYF. The CDR3 DNA is TGTGCCAGCTCACTAACAGCAGGGGCTGGAGATACGCAGTATTTT.

The V and J genes are TRBV24-1 and TRBJ2-1; D perhaps matches TRBD2 (6 bases). V gave up 5 bases and J gave up 7 bases, with 17 bases separating them. This CDR3 region has 15 residues. CDR1 KGHDR and CDR2 SFDVKD come from the germline V gene. The CDR3 sequence: CATSVEGSFGNEQFF. The CDR3 nucleotides are TGTGCCACCAGTGTGGAGGGTTCGTTTGGAAATGAGCAGTTCTTC.

The V gene is TRBV5-1, the J gene TRBJ1-4; TRBD1 matches at 9 bases. This CDR3 is 15 amino acids long. Per germline, CDR1 SGHRS and CDR2 YFSETQ. Unmatched junction bases numbered 2, after V lost 0 bases and J lost 5 bases. The CDR3 DNA follows: TGCGCCAGCAGCTTGGCAGGGACAGGGAATGAAAAACTGTTTTTT. Its protein is CASSLAGTGNEKLFF.

The rearrangement uses TRBV12-3 or TRBV12-4 and TRBJ2-7; 7 nucleotides match TRBD1. The CDR3 is 11 residues long. Losses at the gene ends were 6 bases for V and 7 bases for J; bases not matched to a gene: 3. The CDR3 region has the DNA TGTGCCAGCAGGCGACAGGGTGAGCAGTACTTC. Residues: CASRRQGEQYF.

The chain combines TRBV10-2 with TRBJ2-7; perhaps TRBD2 as D (5 bases). This CDR3 region has 11 residues. Deletions cut 6 bases from V and 6 bases from J, with 9 bases between. CDR1 is WSHSY, CDR2 SAAADI, per germline. This CDR3 reads CASRGEGEQYF. The CDR3 DNA follows: TGCGCCAGCAGGGGCGAGGGCGAGCAGTACTTC.

This chain uses TRBV27 with TRBJ1-6; no clear D gene. The V gene's germline CDR1 is MNHEY and CDR2 SMNVEV (reference sequence). The ends were cut back, 0 bases at V and 5 bases at J, with 8 bases in the middle. The CDR3 sequence is 15 residues long. The CDR3: CASSLSEWDNSPLHF. The CDR3 bases are TGTGCCAGCAGTTTATCTGAATGGGATAATTCACCCCTCCACTTT.

V usage is TRBV30 and J usage is TRBJ2-7, with D hard to call. This CDR3 is 13 amino acids long. Germline V gene data show CDR1 as GTSNPN and CDR2 as SVGIG (reference sequence). With 0 bases removed from V and 4 bases from J, the gap between germline ends came to 10 bases. The DNA for the CDR3 is TGTGCCTGGAGTGTACGCAGGAATTACGAGCAGTACTTC. It translates to CAWSVRRNYEQYF.

The chain carries TRBV7-9 and TRBJ2-3; D is undetermined. V was trimmed by 6 bases and J by 2 bases, leaving 15 bases between them. Germline V gene sequence: CDR1 SEHNR, CDR2 FQNEAQ (reference sequence). The CDR3 is made up of 15 amino acids. CDR3 in amino acids: CASRRTGTYTDTQYF. CDR3 DNA: TGTGCCAGCAGACGTACCGGAACATACACAGATACGCAGTATTTT.

This sequence joins TRBV7-6 and TRBJ1-2; D possibly corresponds to TRBD1 (5 bases). The length of the CDR3 is 15 residues. Germline assignment: CDR1 SGHVS and CDR2 FNYEAQ. V gave up 7 bases and J gave up 3 bases, with 18 bases separating them. CDR3 region: CASTTLRDPYYGYTF. CDR3 DNA: TGTGCCAGCACAACCCTGAGGGACCCTTACTATGGCTACACCTTC.

V usage is TRBV27 and J usage is TRBJ2-7; D unresolved. The CDR3 totals 14 residues. V lost 2 bases and J lost 4, with 12 bases in between. Per the germline V gene, CDR1 is MNHEY and CDR2 is SMNVEV (reference sequence). The CDR3: CASSLGSRRYEQYF. In DNA, the CDR3 is TGTGCCAGCAGTTTAGGGTCACGAAGATACGAGCAGTACTTC.

The chain combines TRBV28 with TRBJ1-3; possibly TRBD1 for D (5 bases). Germline CDR1 MDHEN, CDR2 SYDVKM. With 3 bases removed from V and 4 bases from J, the gap between germline ends came to 13 bases. The CDR3 covers 15 residues. CDR3 protein: CASSLLGEAGNTIYF. The DNA for the CDR3 is TGTGCCAGCAGTTTGCTGGGGGAGGCAGGAAACACCATATATTTT.

V gene TRBV25-1 combines with J gene TRBJ2-2; 12 bases fit TRBD2. The CDR3 extends over 17 amino acids. Germline V gene lookup returns CDR1 MGHDK and CDR2 SYGVNS. Trimming cost V 5 bases and J 2 bases; bases outside gene matches: 6. This chain's CDR3 is CASSSTSGGLNTGELFF. The DNA for the CDR3 is TGTGCCAGCAGTTCGACTAGCGGGGGCCTTAACACCGGGGAGCTGTTTTTT.

The table lists this clone with a count of one. The chain combines TRBV6-5 with TRBJ2-3; D may be TRBD2 (5 bases). Germline V gene data show CDR1 as MNHEY and CDR2 as SVGAGI. The CDR3 loop spans 15 amino acids. The V end was cut by 3 bases, the J end by 0 bases, with 10 bases between. CDR3 residues: CASSYGRGSTDTQYF. In DNA, the CDR3 is TGTGCCAGCAGTTATGGGAGAGGTAGCACAGATACGCAGTATTTT.

The genes are TRBV11-1 and TRBJ1-3; TRBD1 might be the D (5 bases). Trimming cost V 5 bases and J 0 bases, with 8 bases left between them. Germline CDR1 is SGHAT and CDR2 is FQDESV (reference sequence). This CDR3 has 14 residues. CDR3 sequence: CASSRDFSGNTIYF. For the CDR3, the DNA is TGTGCCAGCAGCCGGGACTTCTCTGGAAACACCATATATTTT.

The V and J genes are TRBV5-4 and TRBJ1-2, with 9 bases matching TRBD1. This CDR3 has 13 residues. Germline assignment: CDR1 SGHNT and CDR2 YYREEE (reference sequence). V trimming: 5 bases; J trimming: 8 bases; junction bases outside the gene matches: 7. CDR3 loop: CASSTDRGKGYTF. Written as DNA, the CDR3 is TGTGCCAGCAGTACGGACAGGGGAAAAGGCTACACCTTC.

The V call is TRBV24-1, the J call TRBJ2-1; D perhaps matches TRBD2 (5 bases). Between the trimmed V and J ends, which lost 1 base and 4 bases, there was a span of 16 bases. There are 17 residues in the CDR3. Germline CDR1 and CDR2: KGHDR and SFDVKD. The CDR3 sequence: CATSDLGPEGTYNEQFF. The DNA for the CDR3 is TGTGCCACCAGTGATTTAGGCCCCGAGGGCACATACAATGAGCAGTTCTTC.

This sequence joins TRBV29-1 and TRBJ2-2; D is uncertain. Trimming pared 3 bases from V and 1 base from J, leaving 6 bases between. This CDR3 spans 13 amino acids. Germline V gene data show CDR1 as SQVTM and CDR2 as ANQGSEA. The CDR3 coding sequence is TGCAGCGTTGAGATGGAGAACACCGGGGAGCTGTTTTTT. Translating it yields CSVEMENTGELFF.

The chain links TRBV12-3 or TRBV12-4 to TRBJ2-1; D remains unclear. Between the trimmed V and J ends, which lost 6 bases and 4 bases, there was a span of 4 bases. The CDR3 runs 11 residues. CDR3 loop: CASSHYNEQFF. The CDR3, as DNA: TGTGCCAGCAGCCATTACAATGAGCAGTTCTTC.

J is TRBJ2-5 and V is TRBV28, with a weak D call TRBD1 (5 bases). The CDR3 length is 13 residues. Trimming removed 10 bases at V and 2 bases at J, with 14 bases between. Germline assignment: CDR1 MDHEN and CDR2 SYDVKM. Here the CDR3 reads CAIARQLQETQYF. The CDR3 nucleotides are TGTGCCATTGCAAGACAGTTACAAGAGACCCAGTACTTC.

This chain uses TRBV2 with TRBJ1-2; a weak D match, TRBD1 (5 bases). Trimming took off 6 bases at V and 4 bases at J, with 9 bases between the two ends. Germline CDR1 reads SNHLY; CDR2 reads FYNNEI. There are 12 residues in the CDR3. Written as DNA, the CDR3 is TGTGCCAGCAGGGGGCGGAGCTATGGCTACACCTTC. It encodes CASRGRSYGYTF.

The chain is built from TRBV9 and TRBJ2-3; D call uncertain. Germline lookup yields CDR1 SGDLS and CDR2 YYNGEE. This CDR3 comprises 11 residues. Trimming removed 9 bases at V and 0 bases at J, with 5 bases between. The CDR3 DNA reads TGTGCCATCGAAAGCACAGATACGCAGTATTTT. Protein: CAIESTDTQYF.

The rearrangement links TRBV15 to TRBJ2-2; 9 positions agree with TRBD2. Germline lookup yields CDR1 LNHNV and CDR2 YYDKDF (reference sequence). V trimming: 0 bases; J trimming: 4 bases; junction bases outside the gene matches: 3. This CDR3 contains 16 residues. CDR3 protein: CATSRDLAGRTGELFF. CDR3 coding DNA: TGTGCCACCAGCAGAGATCTAGCGGGGCGCACCGGGGAGCTGTTTTTT.

The genes are TRBV5-6 and TRBJ2-2, with D tentatively TRBD2 (5 bases). This CDR3 comprises 14 residues. Germline values: CDR1 SGHDT, CDR2 YYEEEE. V was clipped by 0 bases and J by 5 bases, with 8 bases between them. The CDR3 DNA sequence: TGTGCCAGCAGCTTGGGACCGGGGACCGGGGAGCTGTTTTTT. This gives the protein CASSLGPGTGELFF.

V and J are TRBV19 and TRBJ1-2; maybe TRBD1 (6 bases). V was trimmed by 5 bases and J by 4 bases, leaving 14 bases between them. The CDR3 runs to 14 residues. Per the germline V gene, CDR1 is LNHDA and CDR2 is SQIVND (reference sequence). CDR3: CASSDETGFYGYTF. The CDR3 region has the DNA TGTGCCAGTAGTGACGAGACAGGCTTCTATGGCTACACCTTC.

The chain joins TRBV13 to TRBJ1-1; D call uncertain. Germline CDR1 and CDR2: PRHDT and FYEKMQ (reference sequence). This CDR3 is 12 amino acids long. V was trimmed by 3 bases and J by 2 bases, leaving 4 bases between them. CDR3: CASSFPNTEAFF. The CDR3 DNA reads as TGTGCCAGCAGCTTTCCTAACACTGAAGCTTTCTTT.